This entry lists 2 T cell receptor beta chains sequenced from one sample in a study of blood T cell repertoires in COVID-19. The method was immunoSEQ multiplex PCR; TCRdb's version includes in-frame clones alone and lacks a portion of them. The table records around 100,000 clones, roughly 81% of them present only once. Sequencing was done on a sample of peripheral blood. These receptors all stem from a human donor in a cohort sampled during active COVID-19.

This clone has more than one count but fewer than ten. The chain uses TRBV10-3 and TRBJ1-5; the D gene is possibly TRBD1 (6 bases). The CDR3 sequence is 14 residues long. CDR1 and CDR2 (germline): ENHRY, SYGVKD. V lost 1 base to trimming and J lost 4 bases, with 8 bases between them. The CDR3 nucleotides read TGTGCCATCAGTGAGTTGGGGGCGAATCAGCCCCAGCATTTT. It yields the protein CAISELGANQPQHF.

The V and J genes are TRBV6-2 or TRBV6-3 and TRBJ2-7; D perhaps matches TRBD1 (6 bases). Germline V gives CDR1 MNHEY, CDR2 SVGEGT. V lost 3 bases to trimming and J lost 1 base, with 10 bases between them. There are 14 residues in the CDR3. The CDR3 sequence is CASSYGTLSYEQYF. DNA of the CDR3: TGTGCCAGCAGTTATGGGACACTTTCCTACGAGCAGTACTTC.